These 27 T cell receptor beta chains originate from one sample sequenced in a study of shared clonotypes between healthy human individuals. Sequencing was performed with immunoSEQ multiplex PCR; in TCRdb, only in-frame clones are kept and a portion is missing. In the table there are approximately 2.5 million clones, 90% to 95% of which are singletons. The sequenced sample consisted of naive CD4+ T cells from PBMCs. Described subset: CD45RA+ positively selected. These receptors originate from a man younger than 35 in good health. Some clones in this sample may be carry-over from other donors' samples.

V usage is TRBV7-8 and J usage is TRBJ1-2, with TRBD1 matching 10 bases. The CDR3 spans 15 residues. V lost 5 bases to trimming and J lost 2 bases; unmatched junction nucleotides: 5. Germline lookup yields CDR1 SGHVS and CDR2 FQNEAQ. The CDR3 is CASSAQGQGNYGYTF. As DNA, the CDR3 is TGTGCCAGCAGCGCTCAGGGACAGGGGAACTATGGCTACACCTTC.

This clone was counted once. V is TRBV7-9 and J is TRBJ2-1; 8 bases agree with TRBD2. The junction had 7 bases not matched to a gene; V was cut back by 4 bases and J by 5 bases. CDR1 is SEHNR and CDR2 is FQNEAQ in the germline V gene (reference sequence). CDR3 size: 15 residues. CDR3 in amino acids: CASSSHSGKDNEQFF. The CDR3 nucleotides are TGTGCCAGCAGCTCTCATAGCGGGAAGGACAATGAGCAGTTCTTC.

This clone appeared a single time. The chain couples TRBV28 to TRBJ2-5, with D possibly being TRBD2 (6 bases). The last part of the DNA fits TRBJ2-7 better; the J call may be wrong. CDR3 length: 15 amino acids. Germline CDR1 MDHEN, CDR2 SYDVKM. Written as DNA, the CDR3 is TGTGCCAGCAGTATACCCGGGGGAGATAACTACGAGCAGTACTTC. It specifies CASSIPGGDNYEQYF.

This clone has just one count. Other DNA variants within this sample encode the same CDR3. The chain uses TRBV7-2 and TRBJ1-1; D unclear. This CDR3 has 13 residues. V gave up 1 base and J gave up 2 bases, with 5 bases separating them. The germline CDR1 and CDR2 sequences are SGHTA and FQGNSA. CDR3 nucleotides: TGTGCCAGCAGCTTAGGCCGCAACACTGAAGCTTTCTTT. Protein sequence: CASSLGRNTEAFF. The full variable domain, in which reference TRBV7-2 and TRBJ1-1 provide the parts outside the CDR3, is GAGVSQSPSNKVTEKGKDVELRCDPISGHTALYWYRQSLGQGLEFLIYFQGNSAPDKSGLPSDRFSAERTGGSVSTLTIQRTQQEDSAVYLCASSLGRNTEAFFGQGTRLTVV.

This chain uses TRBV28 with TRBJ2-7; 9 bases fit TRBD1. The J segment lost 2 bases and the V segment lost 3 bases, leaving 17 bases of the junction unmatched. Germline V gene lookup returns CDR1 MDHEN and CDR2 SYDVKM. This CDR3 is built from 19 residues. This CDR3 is CASSLETPVWDRATYEQYF. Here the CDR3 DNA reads TGTGCCAGCAGTTTGGAAACACCCGTGTGGGACAGGGCGACCTACGAGCAGTACTTC.

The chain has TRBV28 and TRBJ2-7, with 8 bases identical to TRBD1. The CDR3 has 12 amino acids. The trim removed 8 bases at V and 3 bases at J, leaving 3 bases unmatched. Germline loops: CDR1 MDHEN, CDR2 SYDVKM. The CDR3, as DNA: TGTGCCAGCTGGGGACAGGTCTACGAGCAGTACTTC. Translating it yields CASWGQVYEQYF.

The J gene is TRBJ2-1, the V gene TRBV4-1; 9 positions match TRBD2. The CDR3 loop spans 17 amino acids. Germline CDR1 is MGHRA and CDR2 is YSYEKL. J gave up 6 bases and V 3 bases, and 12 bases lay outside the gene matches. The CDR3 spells CASSQTKGAGGGNEQFF. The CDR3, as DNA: TGCGCCAGCAGCCAGACCAAAGGAGCGGGAGGTGGCAATGAGCAGTTCTTC.

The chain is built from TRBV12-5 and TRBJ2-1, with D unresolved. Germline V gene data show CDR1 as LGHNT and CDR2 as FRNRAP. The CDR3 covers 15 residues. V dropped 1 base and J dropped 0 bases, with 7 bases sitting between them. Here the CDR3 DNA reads TGTGCTAGTGGTTTGGAGTTTGCCTCCTACAATGAGCAGTTCTTC. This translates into CASGLEFASYNEQFF.

The CDR3 here is CSIPRRGTDTQYF. As DNA, the CDR3 is TGCAGCATCCCTCGTCGGGGCACAGATACGCAGTATTTT. V usage is TRBV29-1 and J usage is TRBJ2-3, with no clear D. Germline lookup yields CDR1 SQVTM and CDR2 ANQGSEA. V gave up 8 bases and J gave up 1 base, with 13 bases separating them. This CDR3 is 13 amino acids long.

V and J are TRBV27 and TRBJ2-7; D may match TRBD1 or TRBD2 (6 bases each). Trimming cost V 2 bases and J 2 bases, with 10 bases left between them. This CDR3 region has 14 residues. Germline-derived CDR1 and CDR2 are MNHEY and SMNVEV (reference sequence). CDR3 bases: TGTGCCAGCAGTTTAGGAGGGGGGACCTACGAGCAGTACTTC. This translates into CASSLGGGTYEQYF.

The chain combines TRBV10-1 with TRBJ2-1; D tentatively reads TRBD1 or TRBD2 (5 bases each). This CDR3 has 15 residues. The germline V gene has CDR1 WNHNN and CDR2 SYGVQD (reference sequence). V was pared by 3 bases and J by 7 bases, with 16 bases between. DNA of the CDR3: TGCGCCAGCAGTGAATTACGGGCTGGGGGAAATGAGCAGTTCTTC. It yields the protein CASSELRAGGNEQFF.

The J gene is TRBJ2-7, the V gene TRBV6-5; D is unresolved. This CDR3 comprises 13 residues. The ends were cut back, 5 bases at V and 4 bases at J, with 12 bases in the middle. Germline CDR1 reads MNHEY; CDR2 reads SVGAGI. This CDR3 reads CASSGPARYEQYF. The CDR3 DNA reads TGTGCCAGCAGTGGCCCAGCGCGATACGAGCAGTACTTC.

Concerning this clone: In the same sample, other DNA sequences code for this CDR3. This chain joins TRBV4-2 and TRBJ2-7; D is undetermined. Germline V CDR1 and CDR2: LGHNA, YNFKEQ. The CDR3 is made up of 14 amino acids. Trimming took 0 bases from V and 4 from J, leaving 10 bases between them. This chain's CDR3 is CASSQDPTTYEQYF. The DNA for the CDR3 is TGTGCCAGCAGCCAAGACCCCACCACTTACGAGCAGTACTTC.

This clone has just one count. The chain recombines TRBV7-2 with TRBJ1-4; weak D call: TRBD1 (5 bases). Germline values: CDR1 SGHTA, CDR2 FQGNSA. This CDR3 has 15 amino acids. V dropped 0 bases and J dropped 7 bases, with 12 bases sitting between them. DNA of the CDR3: TGTGCCAGCAGCTTAGCGGGGGGGTCCCCTGAAAAACTGTTTTTT. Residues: CASSLAGGSPEKLFF.

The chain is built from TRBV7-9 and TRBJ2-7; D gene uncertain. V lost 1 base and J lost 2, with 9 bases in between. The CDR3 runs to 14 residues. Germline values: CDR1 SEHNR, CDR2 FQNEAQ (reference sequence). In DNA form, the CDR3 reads TGTGCCAGCAGCTTAGGTGTCGATACCTACGAGCAGTACTTC. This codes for CASSLGVDTYEQYF.

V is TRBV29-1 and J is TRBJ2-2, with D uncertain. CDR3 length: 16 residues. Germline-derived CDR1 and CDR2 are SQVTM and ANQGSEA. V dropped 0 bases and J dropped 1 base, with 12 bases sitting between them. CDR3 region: CSVEDPRAKNTGELFF. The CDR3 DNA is TGCAGCGTTGAAGACCCCCGGGCCAAGAACACCGGGGAGCTGTTTTTT.

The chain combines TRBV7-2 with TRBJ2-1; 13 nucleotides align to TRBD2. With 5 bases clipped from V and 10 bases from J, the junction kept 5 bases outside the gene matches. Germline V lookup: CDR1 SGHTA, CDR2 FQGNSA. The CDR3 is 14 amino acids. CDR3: CASSPSLAGGEQFF. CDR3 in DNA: TGTGCCAGCAGCCCCTCACTAGCGGGAGGGGAGCAGTTCTTC.

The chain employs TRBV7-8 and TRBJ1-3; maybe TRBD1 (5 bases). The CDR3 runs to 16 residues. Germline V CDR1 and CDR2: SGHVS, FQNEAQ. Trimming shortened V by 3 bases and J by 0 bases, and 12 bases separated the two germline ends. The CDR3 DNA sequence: TGTGCCAGCAGCTTGGACGGCAGGGCCTCTGGAAACACCATATATTTT. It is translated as CASSLDGRASGNTIYF.

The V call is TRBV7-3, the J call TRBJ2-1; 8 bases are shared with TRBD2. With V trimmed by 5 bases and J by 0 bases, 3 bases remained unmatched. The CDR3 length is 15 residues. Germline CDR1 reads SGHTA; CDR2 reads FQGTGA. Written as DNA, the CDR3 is TGTGCCAGCAGCATTAGCGGGGACTCCTACAATGAGCAGTTCTTC. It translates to CASSISGDSYNEQFF.

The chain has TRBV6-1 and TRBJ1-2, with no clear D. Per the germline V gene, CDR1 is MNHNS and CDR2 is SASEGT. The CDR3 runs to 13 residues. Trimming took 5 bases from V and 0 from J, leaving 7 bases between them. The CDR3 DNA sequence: TGTGCCAGCAGTCCCGGGGCTAACTATGGCTACACCTTC. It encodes CASSPGANYGYTF.

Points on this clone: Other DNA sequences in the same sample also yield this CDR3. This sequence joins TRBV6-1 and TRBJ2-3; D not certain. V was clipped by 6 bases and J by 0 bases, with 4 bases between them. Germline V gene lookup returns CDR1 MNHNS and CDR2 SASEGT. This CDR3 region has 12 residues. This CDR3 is CASRPSTDTQYF. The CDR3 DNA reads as TGTGCCAGCAGGCCTAGCACAGATACGCAGTATTTT.

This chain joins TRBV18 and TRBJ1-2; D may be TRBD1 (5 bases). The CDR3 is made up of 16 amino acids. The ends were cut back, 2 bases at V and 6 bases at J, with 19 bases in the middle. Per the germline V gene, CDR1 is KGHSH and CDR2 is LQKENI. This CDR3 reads CASSPSRAEGPHGYTF. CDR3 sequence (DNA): TGTGCCAGCTCACCATCGAGGGCCGAGGGACCCCATGGCTACACCTTC.

The CDR3 spells CASSFLAGEVYNEQFF. Here the CDR3 DNA reads TGTGCCAGCAGCTTTTTGGCGGGTGAAGTTTACAATGAGCAGTTCTTC. This chain uses TRBV7-2 with TRBJ2-1; possible D gene TRBD2, 5 bases. The germline V gene encodes CDR1 SGHTA and CDR2 FQGNSA. V was shortened by 3 bases and J by 4 bases, with 16 bases between the two germline ends. The CDR3 consists of 16 residues.

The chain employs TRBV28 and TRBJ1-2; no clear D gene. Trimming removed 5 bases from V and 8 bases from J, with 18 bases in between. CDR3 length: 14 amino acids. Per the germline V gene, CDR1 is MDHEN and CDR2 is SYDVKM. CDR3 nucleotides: TGTGCCAGCAGTCCCCCCCGGGGTCGTGGAGGCTACACCTTC. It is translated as CASSPPRGRGGYTF.

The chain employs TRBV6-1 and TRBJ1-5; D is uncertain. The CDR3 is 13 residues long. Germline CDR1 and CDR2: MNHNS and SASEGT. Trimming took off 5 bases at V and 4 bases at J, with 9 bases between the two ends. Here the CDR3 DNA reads TGTGCCAGCAGTATCTGGACGAATCAGCCCCAGCATTTT. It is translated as CASSIWTNQPQHF.

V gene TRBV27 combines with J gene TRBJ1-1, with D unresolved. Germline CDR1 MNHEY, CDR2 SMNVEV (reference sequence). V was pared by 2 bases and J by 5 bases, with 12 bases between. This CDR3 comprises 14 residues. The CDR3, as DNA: TGTGCCAGCAGTTTAAGGCCAAGGTTGACTGAAGCTTTCTTT. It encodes CASSLRPRLTEAFF.

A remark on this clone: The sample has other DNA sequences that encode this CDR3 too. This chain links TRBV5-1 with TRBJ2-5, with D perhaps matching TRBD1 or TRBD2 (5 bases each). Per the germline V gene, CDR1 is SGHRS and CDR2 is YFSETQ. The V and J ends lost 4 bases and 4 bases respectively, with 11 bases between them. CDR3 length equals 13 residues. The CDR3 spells CASSPGTPETQYF. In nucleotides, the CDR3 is TGCGCCAGCAGCCCAGGGACCCCAGAGACCCAGTACTTC.